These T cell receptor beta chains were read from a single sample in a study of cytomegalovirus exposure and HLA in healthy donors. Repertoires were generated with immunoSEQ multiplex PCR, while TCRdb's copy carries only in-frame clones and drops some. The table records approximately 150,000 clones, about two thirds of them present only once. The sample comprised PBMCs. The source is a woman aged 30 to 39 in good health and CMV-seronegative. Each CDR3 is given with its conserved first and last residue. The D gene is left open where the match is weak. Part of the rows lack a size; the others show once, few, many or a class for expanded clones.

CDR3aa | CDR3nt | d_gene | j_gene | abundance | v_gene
CASSNTMEAYNEQFF | TGTGCCAGCAGCAACACCATGGAGGCCTACAATGAGCAGTTCTTC | NA | TRBJ2-1 | NA | TRBV7-2
CASSRSRGGTEAFF | TGTGCCAGCAGTCGGTCTCGCGGCGGCACTGAAGCTTTCTTT | NA | TRBJ1-1 | few | TRBV6-1
CASSLAGQGPYEQYF | TGCGCCAGCAGCTTGGCCGGACAGGGACCATACGAGCAGTACTTC | TRBD1 | TRBJ2-7 | NA | TRBV5-1
CASSVDNLYGYTF | TGTGCCAGCAGTGTGGACAACCTCTATGGCTACACCTTC | NA | TRBJ1-2 | NA | TRBV2
CASSLSEVAGGYEQFF | TGTGCCAGCAGTTTAAGTGAGGTAGCGGGAGGGTATGAGCAGTTCTTC | TRBD2 | TRBJ2-1 | NA | TRBV11-2
CASSLAGNYGYTF | TGTGCCAGCAGCTTGGCAGGGAACTATGGCTACACCTTC | NA | TRBJ1-2 | NA | TRBV7-8
CASSLFQGLNTEAFF | TGTGCCAGCAGCTTATTTCAGGGGTTGAACACTGAAGCTTTCTTT | NA | TRBJ1-1 | NA | TRBV7-9
CASRENTEAFF | TGTGCCAGCAGGGAGAACACCGAAGCTTTCTTT | NA | TRBJ1-1 | NA | TRBV28
CASRTTGAQEGETQYF | TGTGCCAGCAGAACCACCGGGGCCCAGGAGGGCGAGACCCAGTACTTC | NA | TRBJ2-5 | NA | TRBV2
CASSLGQAILYGYTF | TGTGCCAGCAGCTTGGGACAGGCGATCCTCTATGGCTACACCTTC | TRBD1 | TRBJ1-2 | once | TRBV7-9
CAWSRLAGNNEQFF | TGTGCCTGGTCACGACTAGCGGGGAACAATGAGCAGTTCTTC | TRBD2 | TRBJ2-1 | NA | TRBV30
CATTNLTGGGTDTQYF | TGTGCCACCACGAATCTCACGGGGGGGGGCACAGATACGCAGTATTTT | TRBD2 | TRBJ2-3 | NA | TRBV10-3
CATSIRTSSSYNEQFF | TGTGCCACCAGCATAAGGACTAGCTCCTCCTACAATGAGCAGTTCTTC | TRBD2 | TRBJ2-1 | NA | TRBV15
CASSAGQRSIEQYF | TGTGCCAGCAGCGCGGGACAGCGGTCAATAGAGCAGTACTTC | TRBD1 | TRBJ2-7 | NA | TRBV9
CASSDSGTGPQETQYF | TGCGCCAGCAGCGACTCCGGGACAGGGCCCCAAGAGACCCAGTACTTC | TRBD1 | TRBJ2-5 | NA | TRBV5-1
CATLGEVSNQPQHF | TGCGCCACTCTGGGTGAGGTAAGCAATCAGCCCCAGCATTTT | NA | TRBJ1-5 | NA | TRBV10-1
CASSLNRGPYRDEKLFF | TGTGCCAGCAGCTTGAACAGGGGGCCCTATAGGGATGAAAAACTGTTTTTT | TRBD1 | TRBJ1-4 | NA | TRBV7-3
CASSDPGVLNDGYTF | TGTGCCAGCAGTGACCCCGGGGTGTTGAACGATGGCTACACCTTC | NA | TRBJ1-2 | NA | TRBV25-1
CSVARGQGENGYTF | TGCAGCGTTGCCCGGGGGCAGGGGGAAAATGGCTACACCTTC | TRBD1 | TRBJ1-2 | NA | TRBV29-1
CASSIEQGDGANVLTF | TGTGCCAGTAGTATAGAACAGGGAGATGGGGCCAACGTCCTGACTTTC | NA | TRBJ2-6 | NA | TRBV19
CASSMLSTEAFF | TGTGCCAGTAGTATGCTTAGCACTGAAGCTTTCTTT | NA | TRBJ1-1 | NA | TRBV19
CASSSAGTVNQPQHF | TGTGCCAGCAGTTCCGCCGGGACAGTGAATCAGCCCCAGCATTTT | TRBD1 | TRBJ1-5 | once | TRBV6-6
CASSYSAGSGANVLTF | TGTGCCAGCAGTTACAGTGCCGGGAGTGGGGCCAACGTCCTGACTTTC | NA | TRBJ2-6 | few | TRBV6-6
CASRSHRDRGDTEAFF | TGTGCCAGCAGGTCCCACCGGGACAGGGGCGACACTGAAGCTTTCTTT | TRBD1 | TRBJ1-1 | once | TRBV7-2
CASSITGGSGYTF | TGTGCCAGTAGTATAACAGGGGGTAGTGGCTACACCTTC | TRBD1 | TRBJ1-2 | NA | TRBV19
CASSLGGYSNQPQHF | TGTGCCAGCAGTTTGGGAGGCTATAGCAATCAGCCCCAGCATTTT | NA | TRBJ1-5 | NA | TRBV28
CAIEGQGARTQHF | TGTGCCATCGAAGGACAGGGGGCAAGGACCCAGCATTTT | TRBD1 | TRBJ1-5 | NA | TRBV28
CASSDPGGLAGDEQYF | TGTGCCAGCAGCGACCCGGGAGGACTAGCGGGAGACGAGCAGTACTTC | TRBD2 | TRBJ2-7 | NA | TRBV2
CASSLGQGPQEFF | TGTGCCAGCAGCTTAGGCCAGGGGCCTCAGGAGTTCTTC | NA | TRBJ2-1 | NA | TRBV7-9
CASSWTGEAKNIQYF | TGTGCCAGCAGTTGGACAGGGGAGGCCAAAAACATTCAGTACTTC | TRBD1 | TRBJ2-4 | NA | TRBV6-5
CASSLRTYEQYF | TGTGCCAGCAGCCTCAGAACCTACGAGCAGTACTTC | NA | TRBJ2-7 | NA | TRBV13
CASNSWDSVGEKLFF | TGTGCCAGCAATTCGTGGGACAGCGTAGGTGAAAAACTGTTTTTT | TRBD1 | TRBJ1-4 | NA | TRBV28
CASSQGRDAEQYF | TGCGCCAGCAGCCAAGGCCGGGATGCCGAGCAGTACTTC | NA | TRBJ2-7 | NA | TRBV4-3
CASSLEDSNTDTQYF | TGCGCCAGCAGCTTGGAGGACTCTAACACAGATACGCAGTATTTT | NA | TRBJ2-3 | NA | TRBV5-1
CASSEFTGENEQFF | TGTGCCAGCAGTGAGTTTACAGGGGAAAATGAGCAGTTCTTC | TRBD1 | TRBJ2-1 | NA | TRBV2
CSSSPHETEAFF | TGTTCCAGCAGCCCGCACGAGACTGAAGCTTTCTTT | NA | TRBJ1-1 | few | TRBV7-9
CASSPGQGTGELFF | TGCGCCAGCAGCCCAGGACAGGGGACCGGGGAGCTGTTTTTT | TRBD1 | TRBJ2-2 | NA | TRBV5-1
CASSPAPSEKLFF | TGTGCCAGCAGCCCTGCCCCTAGTGAAAAACTGTTTTTT | NA | TRBJ1-4 | few | TRBV5-6
CASSQGMNTEAFF | TGTGCCAGCAGCCAGGGGATGAACACTGAAGCTTTCTTT | NA | TRBJ1-1 | once | TRBV5-4
CASTAANEGSLSYGYTF | TGTGCCAGTACCGCAGCGAACGAGGGCTCCCTATCCTATGGCTACACCTTC | NA | TRBJ1-2 | NA | TRBV19
CASSVVGQGNTEAFF | TGTGCCAGCAGCGTAGTGGGACAGGGAAACACTGAAGCTTTCTTT | TRBD1 | TRBJ1-1 | NA | TRBV9
CASSQISYEQYF | TGTGCCAGCAGTCAAATTAGCTACGAGCAGTACTTC | NA | TRBJ2-7 | NA | TRBV6-1
CASSYDSLSYEQYF | TGTGCCAGCAGCTACGACAGCCTATCCTACGAGCAGTACTTC | NA | TRBJ2-7 | NA | TRBV28
CASSMSGGSNQPQHF | TGTGCCAGTAGTATGTCAGGGGGAAGCAATCAGCCCCAGCATTTT | TRBD1 | TRBJ1-5 | NA | TRBV19
CAISESQRGADSPLHF | TGTGCCATCAGTGAGTCCCAACGGGGGGCGGATTCACCCCTCCACTTT | NA | TRBJ1-6 | few | TRBV10-3
CASSLWADGYTF | TGTGCCAGCAGTTTATGGGCAGATGGCTACACCTTC | NA | TRBJ1-2 | few | TRBV28
CASSSRTSPPTDTQYF | TGTGCCAGCAGCTCAAGGACTAGCCCCCCGACAGATACGCAGTATTTT | TRBD2 | TRBJ2-3 | NA | TRBV11-2
CASSSDGRSRQLAKNIQYF | TGTGCCAGCAGCTCGGACGGGAGATCGAGGCAGCTAGCCAAAAACATTCAGTACTTC | NA | TRBJ2-4 | once | TRBV7-2
CASSSGTEDSPLHF | TGCGCCAGCAGCTCCGGGACAGAGGATTCACCCCTCCACTTT | TRBD1 | TRBJ1-6 | few | TRBV5-1
CSAVYTSGSTDTQYF | TGCAGCGCAGTCTACACTAGCGGAAGCACAGATACGCAGTATTTT | TRBD2 | TRBJ2-3 | NA | TRBV29-1
CASSQDRFKGELFF | TGTGCCAGCAGCCAAGACAGGTTCAAAGGGGAGCTGTTTTTT | NA | TRBJ2-2 | few | TRBV7-7
CATSSPGQGRETQYF | TGTGCCACCAGCAGCCCAGGACAGGGGAGAGAGACCCAGTACTTC | TRBD1 | TRBJ2-5 | NA | TRBV15
CSVPRGLAGGYNEQFF | TGCAGCGTTCCCAGAGGACTAGCGGGAGGCTACAATGAGCAGTTCTTC | TRBD2 | TRBJ2-1 | few | TRBV29-1
CASSQSRRRQAYYEQYF | TGCGCCAGCAGTCAATCACGGCGTCGCCAGGCATACTACGAGCAGTACTTC | NA | TRBJ2-7 | once | TRBV23-1